The 29 T cell receptor beta chains presented below share a single source sample, sequenced in a study of OX40 agonist ivuxolimab in advanced cancers. Assay: immunoSEQ multiplex PCR; the TCRdb copy retains only in-frame clones and omits some. Found here are more than 60,000 clones, around 83% of them singletons; the top ten hold roughly 27%. The sequencing here drew on CD4+ or CD8+ T cells sorted from blood, taken in a trial of the OX40 agonist ivuxolimab. These receptors were taken from an adult with an advanced solid tumor such as melanoma, head and neck, liver or kidney cancer.

This clone came up once. The CDR3 is CASSPSSGGASKTQYF. In DNA, the CDR3 is TGTGCCAGCAGCCCTTCGTCCGGGGGCGCTTCCAAGACCCAGTACTTC. V usage is TRBV11-2 and J usage is TRBJ2-5; D may be TRBD1 or TRBD2 (6 bases each). In germline, CDR1 is SGHAT, CDR2 FQNNGV. The CDR3 extends over 16 amino acids. V lost 5 bases and J lost 6, with 22 bases in between.

This clone was observed a single time. The rearrangement joins TRBV28 to TRBJ2-1, with D tentatively TRBD1 (8 bases). Germline CDR1 and CDR2: MDHEN and SYDVKM. V was pared by 2 bases and J by 9 bases, with 17 bases between. This CDR3 is 15 amino acids long. In nucleotides, the CDR3 is TGTGCCAGCAGTTTAACACAGGGGGAGGGGGCTGAGCAGTTCTTC. Protein: CASSLTQGEGAEQFF.

The CDR3 DNA follows: TGTGCCAGCAGCTTAGCGGGGGCCTACGAGCAGTACTTC. It yields the protein CASSLAGAYEQYF. The genes are TRBV7-9 and TRBJ2-7; possibly TRBD1 or TRBD2 for D (5 bases each). CDR1 and CDR2 (germline): SEHNR, FQNEAQ (reference sequence). The CDR3 sequence is 13 residues long. Trimming cost V 0 bases and J 2 bases, with 5 bases left between them.

The chain is built from TRBV28 and TRBJ1-3; no reliable D call. V lost 1 base and J 0 bases, leaving 4 bases between the germline ends. The length of the CDR3 is 14 residues. The germline V gene has CDR1 MDHEN and CDR2 SYDVKM. CDR3 amino acids: CASSLSGSGNTIYF. The CDR3 DNA sequence: TGTGCCAGCAGTTTATCCGGCTCTGGAAACACCATATATTTT.

The chain carries TRBV5-4 and TRBJ2-7, with 14 bases aligning to TRBD2. The V segment lost 0 bases and the J segment 0 bases; nucleotides outside the gene matches: 2. The CDR3 spans 17 residues. The germline CDR1 and CDR2 sequences are SGHNT and YYREEE (reference sequence). The CDR3 DNA sequence: TGTGCCAGCAGCTTGGGGGGACTAGCGGGAGACTCCTACGAGCAGTACTTC. Translating gives CASSLGGLAGDSYEQYF.

J is TRBJ1-2 and V is TRBV5-1; D not certain. CDR1 and CDR2 from the germline V gene are SGHRS and YFSETQ. Deletions cut 0 bases from V and 7 bases from J, with 10 bases between. This CDR3 spans 13 amino acids. CDR3 in DNA: TGCGCCAGCAGCTTGGGCGGCGCTCTTGGCTACACCTTC. As protein: CASSLGGALGYTF.

The rearrangement links TRBV7-6 to TRBJ1-4, with D uncertain. The ends were cut back, 1 base at V and 7 bases at J, with 13 bases in the middle. Germline-derived CDR1 and CDR2 are SGHVS and FNYEAQ. The CDR3 covers 15 residues. The CDR3 sequence: CASSLGRSGSEKLFF. The CDR3 DNA reads as TGTGCCAGCAGCTTAGGCCGATCGGGGAGTGAAAAACTGTTTTTT.

CDR3 amino acids: CASSLRPRYGYTF. The CDR3, as DNA: TGTGCCAGCAGCCTACGACCCCGGTATGGCTACACCTTC. This rearrangement joins TRBV7-1 to TRBJ1-2; D call uncertain. TRBV7-1 is treated as an ORF (open reading frame) with a function not yet certain. The V end lost 5 bases, the J end lost 5 bases, and 12 bases lay between the germline ends. The CDR3 is 13 residues long.

The rearrangement links TRBV9 to TRBJ2-3, with 9 bases that match TRBD2. CDR1 and CDR2 (germline): SGDLS, YYNGEE. The junction had 4 bases not matched to a gene; V was cut back by 0 bases and J by 2 bases. The CDR3 has 16 amino acids. DNA of the CDR3: TGTGCCAGCAGCGTAGATAGCGGGGGCTACACAGATACGCAGTATTTT. Protein product: CASSVDSGGYTDTQYF.

The rearrangement uses TRBV5-1 and TRBJ2-3; D is perhaps TRBD1 (5 bases). Germline V CDR1 and CDR2: SGHRS, YFSETQ. V was shortened by 5 bases and J by 0 bases, with 13 bases between the two germline ends. The CDR3 loop spans 15 amino acids. Written as DNA, the CDR3 is TGCGCCAGCAGAACAGGTTCCTTTAGCACAGATACGCAGTATTTT. The encoded protein is CASRTGSFSTDTQYF.

This chain joins TRBV11-2 and TRBJ1-2, with D tentatively TRBD1 (6 bases). V was pared by 3 bases and J by 8 bases, with 16 bases between. The V gene's germline CDR1 is SGHAT and CDR2 FQNNGV. This CDR3 comprises 14 residues. Here the CDR3 reads CASSFTGGLGGYTF. CDR3 sequence (DNA): TGTGCCAGCAGCTTCACGGGGGGCCTCGGGGGCTACACCTTC.

The V and J genes are TRBV11-3 and TRBJ2-5; TRBD1 agrees at 9 bases. Germline CDR1 SGHNT, CDR2 YENEEA. V gave up 5 bases and J gave up 4 bases; unmatched junction bases: 8. The CDR3 is made up of 15 amino acids. The CDR3 region has the DNA TGTGCCAGCAGCCTGGGGACAGGGCTACCAGAGACCCAGTACTTC. Translated, it gives CASSLGTGLPETQYF.

The chain joins TRBV5-6 to TRBJ1-2; D gene unclear. This CDR3 spans 12 amino acids. Germline CDR1 and CDR2: SGHDT and YYEEEE. Trimming took 4 bases from V and 9 from J, leaving 13 bases between them. The CDR3 DNA reads as TGTGCCAGCAGCACCCCCGCGGGTAGCTACACCTTC. This codes for CASSTPAGSYTF.

The V call is TRBV11-2, the J call TRBJ1-1; no clear D. Germline CDR1 and CDR2: SGHAT and FQNNGV. The CDR3 has 12 residues. Trimming removed 5 bases at V and 5 bases at J, with 9 bases between. The CDR3 nucleotides read TGTGCCAGCAGCCCCTGGGCGACTGAAGCTTTCTTT. Amino acids: CASSPWATEAFF.

The chain links TRBV6-1 to TRBJ1-1; D possibly corresponds to TRBD1 (6 bases). This CDR3 contains 15 residues. V was cut by 5 bases and J by 2 bases, with 15 bases left in between. From germline, CDR1 is MNHNS and CDR2 SASEGT. CDR3 sequence reads: CASSLGQWGNTEAFF. In DNA, the CDR3 is TGTGCCAGCAGTCTCGGACAGTGGGGCAACACTGAAGCTTTCTTT.

This chain joins TRBV29-1 and TRBJ2-1, with TRBD2 identical over 10 bases. This CDR3 contains 14 residues. The germline gives CDR1 SQVTM, CDR2 ANQGSEA. V lost 4 bases to trimming and J lost 8 bases; unmatched junction nucleotides: 8. The CDR3 here is CSVVRALAGDEQFF. The CDR3 region has the DNA TGCAGCGTTGTCCGTGCCCTAGCGGGAGATGAGCAGTTCTTC.

The V and J genes are TRBV5-1 and TRBJ1-1; D not resolved. The V gene lost 3 bases and the J gene lost 3 bases, with 12 bases spanning the gap. Germline V gives CDR1 SGHRS, CDR2 YFSETQ. The length of the CDR3 is 14 residues. CDR3: CASSSDASYTEAFF. The CDR3 nucleotides are TGCGCCAGCAGCTCGGACGCGTCCTACACTGAAGCTTTCTTT.

The J gene is TRBJ2-2, the V gene TRBV5-1, with TRBD2 matching over 10 bases. This CDR3 is built from 16 residues. The germline CDR1 and CDR2 sequences are SGHRS and YFSETQ. Trimming took 0 bases from V and 4 from J; bases not matched to a gene: 3. The CDR3 reads CASSLAAGGPTGELFF. CDR3 bases: TGCGCCAGCAGCTTGGCAGCGGGAGGGCCCACCGGGGAGCTGTTTTTT.

The gene calls are TRBV28 and TRBJ2-4; 8 bases agree with TRBD1. The CDR3 totals 15 residues. V lost 6 bases and J lost 3; bases outside the gene matches: 7. The V gene's germline CDR1 is MDHEN and CDR2 SYDVKM. The CDR3, as DNA: TGTGCCAGCAGCAAAATCGACAGGGGCAAAAACATTCAGTACTTC. Translation gives CASSKIDRGKNIQYF.

The chain recombines TRBV7-2 with TRBJ2-7, with D perhaps matching TRBD2 (7 bases). Germline V gene lookup returns CDR1 SGHTA and CDR2 FQGNSA. V was shortened by 4 bases and J by 2 bases, with 12 bases between the two germline ends. The CDR3 loop spans 14 amino acids. The CDR3 loop is CASSSRGGPYEQYF. The CDR3 DNA reads TGTGCCAGCAGCTCAAGGGGGGGACCCTACGAGCAGTACTTC. The whole variable domain, remainder taken from reference TRBV7-2 and TRBJ2-7, is GAGVSQSPSNKVTEKGKDVELRCDPISGHTALYWYRQSLGQGLEFLIYFQGNSAPDKSGLPSDRFSAERTGGSVSTLTIQRTQQEDSAVYLCASSSRGGPYEQYFGPGTRLTVT.

The CDR3 loop reads CASSLVPAGNTEAFF. DNA for the CDR3: TGCGCCAGCAGCTTGGTTCCCGCGGGGAACACTGAAGCTTTCTTT. The chain recombines TRBV5-1 with TRBJ1-1, with D uncertain. The CDR3 covers 15 residues. Germline V gives CDR1 SGHRS, CDR2 YFSETQ. V dropped 0 bases and J dropped 1 base, with 10 bases sitting between them.

This sequence joins TRBV15 and TRBJ2-1; TRBD1 might be the D (5 bases). The germline V and J ends were trimmed by 0 bases and 9 bases, with 12 bases remaining between them. CDR1 LNHNV and CDR2 YYDKDF come from the germline V gene (reference sequence). The CDR3 is 14 residues long. The CDR3 is CATSRDTGWAEQFF. The CDR3 DNA reads as TGTGCCACCAGCAGAGATACAGGATGGGCTGAGCAGTTCTTC.

This chain uses TRBV28 with TRBJ1-2, with a tentative D call TRBD1 (6 bases). CDR3 length: 11 residues. Looked up from germline, CDR1 is MDHEN and CDR2 is SYDVKM. Trimming cost V 7 bases and J 7 bases, with 10 bases left between them. For the CDR3, the DNA is TGTGCCAGCATCCAAGGGGGTGGCTACACCTTC. This sequence encodes CASIQGGGYTF.

The chain combines TRBV9 with TRBJ2-1; 9 bases fit TRBD2. The trim removed 4 bases at V and 6 bases at J, leaving 8 bases unmatched. Germline V lookup: CDR1 SGDLS, CDR2 YYNGEE. The CDR3 has 15 amino acids. The CDR3 region is CASSKVSGSLNEQFF. For the CDR3, the DNA is TGTGCCAGCAGCAAGGTTAGCGGGAGCCTCAATGAGCAGTTCTTC. Combining the CDR3 with reference TRBV9 and TRBJ2-1 gives the whole variable domain DSGVTQTPKHLITATGQRVTLRCSPRSGDLSVYWYQQSLDQGLQFLIQYYNGEERAKGNILERFSAQQFPDLHSELNLSSLELGDSALYFCASSKVSGSLNEQFFGPGTRLTVL.

The genes are TRBV5-5 and TRBJ2-5, with D perhaps matching TRBD1 or TRBD2 (6 bases each). The germline V and J ends were trimmed by 7 bases and 1 base, with 14 bases remaining between them. There are 14 residues in the CDR3. Per germline, CDR1 SGHKS and CDR2 YYEKEE (reference sequence). CDR3 bases: TGTGCCAGCCGTCGAGGAGGGGGCCAAGAGACCCAGTACTTC. This translates into CASRRGGGQETQYF.

This chain joins TRBV9 and TRBJ2-7; D is unresolved. V lost 7 bases and J 7 bases, leaving 18 bases between the germline ends. The CDR3 loop spans 13 amino acids. Germline assignment: CDR1 SGDLS and CDR2 YYNGEE. The CDR3 region has the DNA TGTGCCAGCTCCGCAGCGACCCTGGGAGAGCAGTACTTC. Protein product: CASSAATLGEQYF.

This chain connects TRBV10-3 to TRBJ1-1; D is perhaps TRBD1 (5 bases). This CDR3 has 16 amino acids. Germline V gene sequence: CDR1 ENHRY, CDR2 SYGVKD. V gave up 0 bases and J gave up 2 bases, with 13 bases separating them. In DNA, the CDR3 is TGTGCCATCAGTGAGTCTCGACCGACAGAAAACACTGAAGCTTTCTTT. It encodes CAISESRPTENTEAFF.

In nucleotides, the CDR3 is TGTGCCACCAGCAGAGATACAGGGCTAGCCAAAAACATTCAGTACTTC. It specifies CATSRDTGLAKNIQYF. The J gene is TRBJ2-4, the V gene TRBV15; D possibly corresponds to TRBD1 (6 bases). V shed 0 bases and J shed 0 bases, with 9 bases lying between them. The CDR3 is 16 residues long. Germline V CDR1 and CDR2: LNHNV, YYDKDF (reference sequence). Supplemented by reference TRBV15 and TRBJ2-4, the full variable domain reads DAMVIQNPRYQVTQFGKPVTLSCSQTLNHNVMYWYQQKSSQAPKLLFHYYDKDFNNEADTPDNFQSRRPNTSFCFLDIRSPGLGDTAMYLCATSRDTGLAKNIQYFGAGTRLSVL.

The chain uses TRBV30 and TRBJ2-2; possibly TRBD1 or TRBD2 for D (5 bases each). The V gene's germline CDR1 is GTSNPN and CDR2 SVGIG (reference sequence). CDR3 length: 13 residues. Trimming removed 5 bases at V and 2 bases at J, with 9 bases between. This CDR3 is CAWGTGNTGELFF. CDR3 nucleotide sequence: TGTGCCTGGGGGACGGGAAACACCGGGGAGCTGTTTTTT.